This passage covers 21 T cell receptor beta chains from one sample sequenced in a study of beta chain features in type 1 diabetes (dated 2018 in TCRdb). Overall results and qualifications from the work: A moderate but significant shortening of TCRB CDR3 length was observed in type 1 diabetes patients in all four CD4+ subsets.

Libraries were prepared through the immunoSEQ multiplex PCR assay. The High Capacity cDNA Reverse Transcription Kit was used to reverse transcribe all of the isolated RNA, meaning that expressed TCRB transcripts were what got sequenced. TCRdb provides this immuneACCESS table in a form limited to in-frame rearrangements. Some clones are lacking; in checked studies, under half of them reflect an unresolved V gene, and why the rest are absent is not known. The sample data list fewer than 30,000 clones, and roughly two thirds of these were observed just once. The ten largest clones add up to about 3.9% of the sample. What these receptors recognize is not known. The sequencing input was Tregs from blood. The sample's cell subset or site label, in plain terms: regulatory CD4+ T cells. The origin of the receptors is a man aged 18 to 30 with type 1 diabetes.

This clone appeared a few times. The CDR3 DNA follows: TGCAGCGTTTCCGGGACTAGCGGTACAGATACGCAGTATTTT. Protein: CSVSGTSGTDTQYF. The J gene is TRBJ2-3, the V gene TRBV29-1, with 11 bases aligning to TRBD2. This CDR3 comprises 14 residues. From germline, CDR1 is SQVTM and CDR2 ANQGSEA. The V gene end was trimmed by 5 bases and the J gene end by 3 bases; junction bases not matched to a gene: 4.

CDR3 amino acids: CASSLGVSGGNTIYF. Written as DNA, the CDR3 is TGTGCCAGCAGCTTAGGAGTTTCAGGTGGAAACACCATATATTTT. J is TRBJ1-3 and V is TRBV7-2; no clear D. The length of the CDR3 is 15 residues. Germline V gene lookup returns CDR1 SGHTA and CDR2 FQGNSA. V was shortened by 1 base and J by 3 bases, with 10 bases between the two germline ends.

The chain couples TRBV2 to TRBJ2-1; D may be TRBD2 (6 bases). V lost 6 bases, J lost 8 bases, and 14 bases lay in between. The CDR3 contains 13 residues. Germline-derived CDR1 and CDR2 are SNHLY and FYNNEI. This CDR3 reads CASRYGLFDEQFF. The CDR3 nucleotides are TGTGCCAGCAGATATGGACTATTCGATGAGCAGTTCTTC. Full variable domain (remainder filled in from reference TRBV2 and TRBJ2-1): EPEVTQTPSHQVTQMGQEVILRCVPISNHLYFYWYRQILGQKVEFLVSFYNNEISEKSEIFDDQFSVERPDGSNFTLKIRSTKLEDSAMYFCASRYGLFDEQFFGPGTRLTVL.

V gene TRBV5-1 combines with J gene TRBJ2-2, with a weak D call TRBD2 (5 bases). This CDR3 has 14 amino acids. With 7 bases removed from V and 5 bases from J, the gap between germline ends came to 15 bases. Germline CDR1 SGHRS, CDR2 YFSETQ. The DNA of the CDR3 is TGCGCCAGCGGAGCGCAGTCGGGGACCGGGGAGCTGTTTTTT. Protein product: CASGAQSGTGELFF.

The V gene is TRBV11-2, the J gene TRBJ2-7; TRBD2 might be the D (6 bases). CDR3 size: 12 residues. Germline V gives CDR1 SGHAT, CDR2 FQNNGV. Trimming removed 0 bases from V and 11 bases from J, with 11 bases in between. The CDR3 DNA follows: TGTGCCAGCAGCTTAGATCTAGGGACTGAGTACTTC. This sequence encodes CASSLDLGTEYF.

The rearrangement uses TRBV5-1 and TRBJ1-1, with TRBD1 as a possible D gene (5 bases). The germline gives CDR1 SGHRS, CDR2 YFSETQ. V was shortened by 6 bases and J by 1 base, with 13 bases between the two germline ends. This CDR3 has 14 amino acids. Written as DNA, the CDR3 is TGCGCCAGCAAAGGAGGAGGGGAGAACACTGAAGCTTTCTTT. As protein: CASKGGGENTEAFF.

The rearrangement links TRBV10-3 to TRBJ2-7, with D possibly being TRBD2 (6 bases). The germline gives CDR1 ENHRY, CDR2 SYGVKD. Trimming stripped 4 bases from V and 0 bases from J, with 22 bases between. This CDR3 is built from 18 residues. CDR3 DNA: TGTGCCATCAGTGGGACTACACTTCGAGGGAGTAGCTCCTACGAGCAGTACTTC. This codes for CAISGTTLRGSSSYEQYF.

The V call is TRBV5-4, the J call TRBJ2-5, with TRBD2 identical over 9 bases. The junction had 5 bases not matched to a gene; V was cut back by 0 bases and J by 5 bases. The length of the CDR3 is 15 residues. In germline, CDR1 is SGHNT, CDR2 YYREEE (reference sequence). The CDR3: CASSLVRGGPETQYF. DNA for the CDR3: TGTGCCAGCAGCTTGGTGCGGGGGGGGCCGGAGACCCAGTACTTC.

The chain is built from TRBV29-1 and TRBJ1-2, with D uncertain. The CDR3 spans 13 residues. Trimming removed 4 bases at V and 2 bases at J, with 11 bases between. Germline lookup yields CDR1 SQVTM and CDR2 ANQGSEA. CDR3 protein: CSVAVAGNYGYTF. CDR3 sequence (DNA): TGCAGCGTTGCCGTCGCAGGAAACTATGGCTACACCTTC.

The rearrangement joins TRBV6-1 to TRBJ2-7, with unresolved D. The V end lost 5 bases, the J end lost 4 bases, and 12 bases lay between the germline ends. CDR3 length: 13 residues. Per germline, CDR1 MNHNS and CDR2 SASEGT. CDR3 amino acids: CASSPEPFYEQYF. The CDR3 bases are TGTGCCAGCAGTCCTGAGCCGTTTTACGAGCAGTACTTC.

The rearrangement joins TRBV6-6 to TRBJ2-2, with D maybe TRBD1 (6 bases). Germline assignment: CDR1 MNHNY and CDR2 SVGAGI (reference sequence). The CDR3 spans 15 residues. V lost 6 bases to trimming and J lost 5 bases, with 16 bases between them. This CDR3 is CASRTQGKDTGELFF. The CDR3 nucleotides read TGTGCCAGCAGGACACAGGGAAAGGATACCGGGGAGCTGTTTTTT.

V usage is TRBV19 and J usage is TRBJ2-2, with 8 bases identical to TRBD2. The CDR3 runs to 16 residues. V shed 4 bases, J shed 1 base, and the junction held 5 bases outside the gene matches. Germline V CDR1 and CDR2: LNHDA, SQIVND (reference sequence). CDR3 region: CASSTGGVGNTGELFF. The CDR3 DNA follows: TGTGCCAGTAGTACCGGGGGGGTAGGGAACACCGGGGAGCTGTTTTTT.

This clone qualifies as medium-sized. The rearrangement links TRBV28 to TRBJ2-3; 9 bases agree with TRBD2. This CDR3 has 16 amino acids. Germline CDR1 MDHEN, CDR2 SYDVKM. Trimming took 0 bases from V and 4 from J; bases not matched to a gene: 5. Written as DNA, the CDR3 is TGTGCCAGCAGTTTATGGCGGGGGGGCCTTCCAGATACGCAGTATTTT. Protein product: CASSLWRGGLPDTQYF.

V is TRBV7-2 and J is TRBJ2-1; TRBD2 matches 11 bases. The CDR3 runs to 18 residues. The germline V gene has CDR1 SGHTA and CDR2 FQGNSA. With V trimmed by 2 bases and J by 7 bases, 13 bases remained unmatched. CDR3 sequence reads: CASSLFPPGLAARNEQFF. The CDR3 nucleotides read TGTGCCAGCAGCTTATTCCCACCGGGACTAGCGGCCAGAAATGAGCAGTTCTTC.

The genes are TRBV29-1 and TRBJ2-5; D is ambiguous. V lost 7 bases to trimming and J lost 2 bases, with 5 bases between them. The CDR3 covers 10 residues. Looked up from germline, CDR1 is SQVTM and CDR2 is ANQGSEA. The CDR3 protein is CSAEQETQYF. The CDR3 DNA follows: TGCAGCGCAGAACAAGAGACCCAGTACTTC.

CDR3 amino acids: CASSDRGPTTGETQYF. In DNA, the CDR3 is TGTGCCAGCAGTGACAGGGGCCCAACCACCGGGGAGACCCAGTACTTC. The V gene is TRBV2, the J gene TRBJ2-5; a weak D match, TRBD1 (6 bases). Per the germline V gene, CDR1 is SNHLY and CDR2 is FYNNEI. The CDR3 is 16 residues long. The ends were cut back, 3 bases at V and 5 bases at J, with 19 bases in the middle.

This chain uses TRBV19 with TRBJ1-1, with D tentatively TRBD1 (6 bases). Per the germline V gene, CDR1 is LNHDA and CDR2 is SQIVND (reference sequence). The CDR3 runs to 15 residues. V shed 5 bases and J shed 4 bases, with 17 bases lying between them. The CDR3 loop reads CASSDYRDDGTEAFF. The CDR3 DNA is TGTGCCAGTAGTGACTACAGGGACGATGGCACTGAAGCTTTCTTT.

This CDR3 is CASSPGLITDTQYF. For the CDR3, the DNA is TGCGCCAGCAGCCCCGGACTGATCACAGATACGCAGTATTTT. The chain is built from TRBV5-1 and TRBJ2-3, with D tentatively TRBD2 (5 bases). The germline V gene has CDR1 SGHRS and CDR2 YFSETQ. The CDR3 totals 14 residues. The V gene lost 4 bases and the J gene lost 2 bases, with 11 bases spanning the gap.

V usage is TRBV5-1 and J usage is TRBJ1-6; maybe TRBD1 (6 bases). Trimming took 4 bases from V and 8 from J, leaving 13 bases between them. This CDR3 is built from 14 residues. The V gene's germline CDR1 is SGHRS and CDR2 YFSETQ. Here the CDR3 DNA reads TGCGCCAGCAGCCCGGGGAGGGGGGATTCACCCCTCCACTTT. This codes for CASSPGRGDSPLHF. The entire variable domain, with the rest obtained from reference TRBV5-1 and TRBJ1-6, is as follows: KAGVTQTPRYLIKTRGQQVTLSCSPISGHRSVSWYQQTPGQGLQFLFEYFSETQRNKGNFPGRFSGRQFSNSRSEMNVSTLELGDSALYLCASSPGRGDSPLHFGNGTRLTVT.

The J gene is TRBJ1-1, the V gene TRBV18; 8 bases match TRBD1. This CDR3 contains 14 residues. The germline V gene encodes CDR1 KGHSH and CDR2 LQKENI. Trimming removed 5 bases from V and 4 bases from J; junction bases left unmatched: 6. The CDR3 bases are TGTGCCAGCTCATCGGGACAGGAAGGCACTGAAGCTTTCTTT. As protein: CASSSGQEGTEAFF. The whole variable domain, filled in from reference TRBV18 and TRBJ1-1, reads NAGVMQNPRHLVRRRGQEARLRCSPMKGHSHVYWYRQLPEEGLKFMVYLQKENIIDESGMPKERFSAEFPKEGPSILRIQQVVRGDSAAYFCASSSGQEGTEAFFGQGTRLTVV.

The rearrangement uses TRBV7-2 and TRBJ2-3, with 15 bases fitting TRBD2. Per the germline V gene, CDR1 is SGHTA and CDR2 is FQGNSA. J was trimmed by 6 bases and V by 5 bases; bases with no gene match: 9. There are 17 residues in the CDR3. CDR3 protein: CASSRSGLAGGMDTQYF. DNA for the CDR3: TGTGCCAGCAGCCGTAGTGGACTAGCGGGGGGGATGGATACGCAGTATTTT.